This T cell receptor (beta chain) was documented in a study of blood T cells in healthy people across ages. It was with a sample-barcoded 5' primer and a J-beta primer mix that a second PCR of about 6 to 11 cycles was run. All cDNA molecules were each tagged by a template-switch adaptor with 12 random nucleotides. CDR3-containing paired-end reads numbered at least 3 million in each sample. Each CDR3 protein is one row after TCRdb ran MiXCR on the 5' RACE reads. The repertoire includes 600,000 or so distinct CDR3 sequences, about 30% of them detected once, and 15% to 18% sits in the top ten. In the case of this clonotype: A junction end diverges from the germline sequence, so it may reflect a read error.

Germline assignment: CDR1 MNHEY and CDR2 SMNVEV (reference sequence). The CDR3 is 15 residues long. The sequenced material came from blood. The rearrangement uses TRBV27 and TRBJ1-4; a weak D match, TRBD1 (5 bases). The TCR originated in a woman aged 80 or older in good health. CDR3 in amino acids: CASSATRDSYEKLVF. The CDR3 coding sequence is TGTGCCAGCAGTGCCACCAGGGATTCTTATGAAAAACTGGTTTTT.